The T cell receptor (beta chain) under discussion was sequenced for a study of metastatic and nonmetastatic thyroid tumors. Comment on this clone: The antigen is undetermined.

The CDR3 has 12 amino acids. V was clipped by 0 bases and J by 3 bases, with 3 bases between them. Germline CDR1 reads SGHNT; CDR2 reads YYREEE (reference sequence). TCRdb re-analyzed the PCR reads through MiXCR. The table records thousands of clones, approximately 15% of them present only once. All patients reached thyroid surgery having received no treatment beforehand. The study's findings and limits: Benign nodules reportedly had significantly lower TCR beta diversity than malignant thyroid tumors in blood and tumor.

Sequencing used adjacent normal tissue. The genes are TRBV5-4 and TRBJ2-5; D not resolved. This clonotype was sampled from a female donor with papillary thyroid cancer or a benign thyroid nodule (not recorded which). Some clones in this sample may be carry-over from other donors' samples. This CDR3 reads CASSLAKETQYF. The CDR3 bases are TGTGCCAGCAGCTTGGCCAAAGAGACCCAGTACTTC.